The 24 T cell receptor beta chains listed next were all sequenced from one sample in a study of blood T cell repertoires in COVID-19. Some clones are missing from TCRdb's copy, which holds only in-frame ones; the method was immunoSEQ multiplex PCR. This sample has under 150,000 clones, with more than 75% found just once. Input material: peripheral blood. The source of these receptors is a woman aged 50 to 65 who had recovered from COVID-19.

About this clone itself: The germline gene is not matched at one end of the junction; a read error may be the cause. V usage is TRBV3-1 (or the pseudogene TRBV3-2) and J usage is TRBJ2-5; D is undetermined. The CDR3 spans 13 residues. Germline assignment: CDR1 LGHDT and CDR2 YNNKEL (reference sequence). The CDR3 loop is CASSQDLEESQYF. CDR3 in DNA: TGTGCCAGCAGCCAAGATCTCGAGGAGAGCCAGTACTTC.

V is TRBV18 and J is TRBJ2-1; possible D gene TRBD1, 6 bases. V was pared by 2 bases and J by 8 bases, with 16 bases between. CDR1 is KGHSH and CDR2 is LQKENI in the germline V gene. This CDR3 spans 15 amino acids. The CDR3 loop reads CASSPSLGTIYEQFF. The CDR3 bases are TGTGCCAGCTCACCATCACTCGGGACAATTTATGAGCAGTTCTTC.

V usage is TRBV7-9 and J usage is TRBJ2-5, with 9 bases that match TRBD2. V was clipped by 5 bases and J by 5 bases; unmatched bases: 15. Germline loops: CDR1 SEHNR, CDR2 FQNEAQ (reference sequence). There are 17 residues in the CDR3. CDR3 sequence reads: CASSLAFAGGRGETQYF. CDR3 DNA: TGTGCCAGCAGCCTCGCCTTTGCGGGGGGGCGTGGGGAGACCCAGTACTTC.

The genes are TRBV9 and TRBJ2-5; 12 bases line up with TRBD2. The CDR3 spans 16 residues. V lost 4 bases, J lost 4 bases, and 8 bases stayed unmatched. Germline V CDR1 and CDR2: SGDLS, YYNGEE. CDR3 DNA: TGTGCCAGCAGCCCCGGTTCTAGCGGGGGGGCAGAGACCCAGTACTTC. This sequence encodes CASSPGSSGGAETQYF.

CDR3 region: CASSWGQGVPGELFF. CDR3 DNA sequence: TGCGCCAGCAGCTGGGGACAGGGGGTGCCCGGGGAGCTGTTTTTT. The chain combines TRBV4-1 with TRBJ2-2; 11 positions agree with TRBD1. The V and J ends lost 5 bases and 6 bases, in that order; junction bases with no gene match: 5. Germline V gene lookup returns CDR1 MGHRA and CDR2 YSYEKL. The CDR3 contains 15 residues.

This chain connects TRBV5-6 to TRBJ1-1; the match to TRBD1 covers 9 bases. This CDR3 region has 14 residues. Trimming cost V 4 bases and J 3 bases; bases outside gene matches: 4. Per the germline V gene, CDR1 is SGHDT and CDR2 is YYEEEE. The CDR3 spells CASSPRDRDTEAFF. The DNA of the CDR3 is TGTGCCAGCAGCCCCCGGGACAGGGACACTGAAGCTTTCTTT.

In nucleotides, the CDR3 is TGCGCCAGCAGCCGCCCCAGCAATGAGCAGTTCTTC. Amino acids: CASSRPSNEQFF. The chain recombines TRBV5-1 with TRBJ2-1; D unresolved. Germline CDR1 and CDR2: SGHRS and YFSETQ. The CDR3 is 12 amino acids. Trimming left V 4 bases short and J 6 bases short, with 8 bases between. The full variable domain, in which reference TRBV5-1 and TRBJ2-1 provide the parts outside the CDR3, is KAGVTQTPRYLIKTRGQQVTLSCSPISGHRSVSWYQQTPGQGLQFLFEYFSETQRNKGNFPGRFSGRQFSNSRSEMNVSTLELGDSALYLCASSRPSNEQFFGPGTRLTVL.

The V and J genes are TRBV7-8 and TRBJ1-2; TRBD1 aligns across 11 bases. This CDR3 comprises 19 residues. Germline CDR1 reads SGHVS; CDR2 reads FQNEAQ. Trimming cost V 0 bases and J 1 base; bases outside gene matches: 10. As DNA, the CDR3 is TGTGCCAGCAGCTTAGCGTTGAAGGACAGGGGGCGTATTAACTATGGCTACACCTTC. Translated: CASSLALKDRGRINYGYTF.

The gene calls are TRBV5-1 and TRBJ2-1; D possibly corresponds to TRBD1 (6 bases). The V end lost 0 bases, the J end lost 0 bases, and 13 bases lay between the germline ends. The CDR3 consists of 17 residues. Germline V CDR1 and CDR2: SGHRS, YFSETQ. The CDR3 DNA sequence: TGCGCCAGCAGCTTGGGATTTCAGGGGATCTCCTACAATGAGCAGTTCTTC. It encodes CASSLGFQGISYNEQFF.

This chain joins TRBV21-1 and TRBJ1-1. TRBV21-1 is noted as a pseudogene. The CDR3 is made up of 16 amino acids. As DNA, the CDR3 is TGTGCCAGCAGCAAAGTAGGGGACGGAGGGGTCGCTGAAGCTTTCTTT. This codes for CASSKVGDGGVAEAFF.

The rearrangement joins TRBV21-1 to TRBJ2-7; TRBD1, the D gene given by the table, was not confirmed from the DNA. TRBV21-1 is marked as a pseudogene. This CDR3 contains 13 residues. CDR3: CASSSRQGYEQYF. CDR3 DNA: TGTGCCAGCAGCAGTAGACAGGGCTACGAGCAGTACTTC.

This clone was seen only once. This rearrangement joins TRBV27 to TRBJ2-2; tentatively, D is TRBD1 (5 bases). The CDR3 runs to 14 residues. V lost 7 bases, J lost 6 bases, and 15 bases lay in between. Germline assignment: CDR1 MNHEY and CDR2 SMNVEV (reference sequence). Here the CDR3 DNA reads TGTGCCAGCACCTGGGATTGGGGCGCCGGGGAGCTGTTTTTT. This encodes CASTWDWGAGELFF.

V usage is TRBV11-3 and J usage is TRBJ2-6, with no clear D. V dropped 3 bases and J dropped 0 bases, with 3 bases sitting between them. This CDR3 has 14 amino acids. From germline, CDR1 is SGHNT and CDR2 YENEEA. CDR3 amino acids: CASSFHSGANVLTF. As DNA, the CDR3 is TGTGCCAGCAGCTTCCACTCTGGGGCCAACGTCCTGACTTTC.

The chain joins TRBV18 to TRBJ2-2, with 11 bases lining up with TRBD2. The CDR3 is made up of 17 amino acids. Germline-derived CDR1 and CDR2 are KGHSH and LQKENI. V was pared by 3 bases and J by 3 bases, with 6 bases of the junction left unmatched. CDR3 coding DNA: TGTGCCAGCTCACCGCGACTAGCGGGGTCGTACACCGGGGAGCTGTTTTTT. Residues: CASSPRLAGSYTGELFF. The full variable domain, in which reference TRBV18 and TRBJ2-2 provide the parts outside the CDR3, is NAGVMQNPRHLVRRRGQEARLRCSPMKGHSHVYWYRQLPEEGLKFMVYLQKENIIDESGMPKERFSAEFPKEGPSILRIQQVVRGDSAAYFCASSPRLAGSYTGELFFGEGSRLTVL.

The CDR3 here is CASSVAPGHEQYF. The CDR3 coding sequence is TGTGCCAGCAGCGTGGCGCCAGGGCACGAGCAGTACTTC. The chain is built from TRBV9 and TRBJ2-7, with D possibly TRBD1 on 5 matching bases. This CDR3 contains 13 residues. Germline CDR1 is SGDLS and CDR2 is YYNGEE. V lost 2 bases, J lost 5 bases, and 11 bases lay in between.

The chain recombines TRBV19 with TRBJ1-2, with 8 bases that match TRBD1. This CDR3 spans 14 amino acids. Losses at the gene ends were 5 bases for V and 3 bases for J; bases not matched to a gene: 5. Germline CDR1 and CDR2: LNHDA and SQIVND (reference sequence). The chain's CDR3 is CASSYTGGDYGYTF. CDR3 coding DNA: TGTGCCAGTAGTTATACAGGGGGTGACTATGGCTACACCTTC.

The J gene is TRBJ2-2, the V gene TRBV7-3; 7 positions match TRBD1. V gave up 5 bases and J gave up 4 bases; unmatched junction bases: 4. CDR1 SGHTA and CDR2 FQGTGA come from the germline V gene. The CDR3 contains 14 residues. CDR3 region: CASSLGQITGELFF. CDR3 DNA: TGTGCCAGCAGCCTGGGACAGATCACCGGGGAGCTGTTTTTT.

The CDR3 sequence: CASSLPPVYGYTF. The CDR3 region has the DNA TGCGCCAGCAGCTTACCTCCGGTCTATGGCTACACCTTC. V gene TRBV5-1 combines with J gene TRBJ1-2; D gene unclear. Trimming took off 2 bases at V and 4 bases at J, with 9 bases between the two ends. In germline, CDR1 is SGHRS, CDR2 YFSETQ. The CDR3 consists of 13 residues.

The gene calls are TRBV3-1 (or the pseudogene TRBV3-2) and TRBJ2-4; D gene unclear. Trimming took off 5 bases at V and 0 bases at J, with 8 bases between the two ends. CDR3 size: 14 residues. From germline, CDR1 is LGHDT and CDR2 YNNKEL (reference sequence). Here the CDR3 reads CASSESIAKNIQYF. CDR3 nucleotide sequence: TGTGCCAGCAGCGAGTCCATAGCCAAAAACATTCAGTACTTC.

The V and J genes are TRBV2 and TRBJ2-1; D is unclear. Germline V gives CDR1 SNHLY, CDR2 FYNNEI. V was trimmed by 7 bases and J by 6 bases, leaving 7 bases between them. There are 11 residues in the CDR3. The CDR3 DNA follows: TGTGCCAGCACACTTTCCAATGAGCAGTTCTTC. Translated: CASTLSNEQFF.

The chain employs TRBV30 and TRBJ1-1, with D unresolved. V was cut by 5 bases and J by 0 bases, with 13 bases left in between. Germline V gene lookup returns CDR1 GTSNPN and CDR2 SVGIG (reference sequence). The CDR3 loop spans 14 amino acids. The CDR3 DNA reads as TGTGCCTGGGCCAGCGGTATGGTGAACACTGAAGCTTTCTTT. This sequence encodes CAWASGMVNTEAFF.

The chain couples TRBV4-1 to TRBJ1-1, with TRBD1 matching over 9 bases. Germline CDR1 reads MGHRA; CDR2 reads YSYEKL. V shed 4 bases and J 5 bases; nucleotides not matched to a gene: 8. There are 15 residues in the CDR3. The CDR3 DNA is TGCGCCAGCAGCCGAATACAGGGGGCCCGAACTGAAGCTTTCTTT. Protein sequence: CASSRIQGARTEAFF.

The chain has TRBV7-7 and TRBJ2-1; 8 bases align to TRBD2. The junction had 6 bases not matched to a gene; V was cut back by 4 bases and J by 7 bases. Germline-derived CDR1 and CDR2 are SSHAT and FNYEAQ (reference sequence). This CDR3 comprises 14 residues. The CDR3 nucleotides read TGTGCCAGCAGCTCCGGGAGCGGGGGTAATGAGCAGTTCTTC. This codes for CASSSGSGGNEQFF. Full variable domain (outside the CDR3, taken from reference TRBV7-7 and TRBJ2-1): GAGVSQSPRYKVTKRGQDVTLRCDPISSHATLYWYQQALGQGPEFLTYFNYEAQPDKSGLPSDRFSAERPEGSISTLTIQRTEQRDSAMYRCASSSGSGGNEQFFGPGTRLTVL.

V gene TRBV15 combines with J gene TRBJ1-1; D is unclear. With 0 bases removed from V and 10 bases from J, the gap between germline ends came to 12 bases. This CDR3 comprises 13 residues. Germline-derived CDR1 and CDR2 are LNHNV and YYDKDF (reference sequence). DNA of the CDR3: TGTGCCACCAGCAGAGAAGACCGGGTTAGAGCTTTCTTT. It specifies CATSREDRVRAFF.